Listed below are T cell receptor beta chains from one sample, sequenced in a study of T cells in Graves' hyperthyroidism and ophthalmopathy. TCRdb re-called the multiplex PCR reads with MiXCR, one entry per CDR3 protein. Of around 600,000 distinct CDR3 sequences listed, more than 15% were seen once; the top ten hold 2.5% to 4%. Sequencing was performed on blood. The receptors stem from a woman between 40 and 50 years old with Graves' ophthalmopathy. The CDR3 runs from the conserved cysteine through the conserved F or W. D genes are given only for firm matches. A clone size is listed for some rows: how often the clone was seen (once, few, many), or a class if it is expanded.

abundance: few
v_gene: TRBV18
d_gene: -
j_gene: TRBJ1-3
CDR3aa: CASSPSWGSGNTIYF
CDR3nt: TGTGCCAGCTCACCAAGTTGGGGCTCTGGAAACACCATATATTTT

abundance: many
v_gene: TRBV7-9
d_gene: -
j_gene: TRBJ2-3
CDR3aa: CASSLRAGDTDTQYF
CDR3nt: TGTGCCAGCAGCTTACGGGCAGGGGACACAGATACGCAGTATTTT

abundance: many
v_gene: TRBV6-1
d_gene: -
j_gene: TRBJ1-5
CDR3aa: CASSEQYSNQPQHF
CDR3nt: TGTGCCAGCAGTGAACAGTATAGCAATCAGCCCCAGCATTTT

abundance: many
v_gene: TRBV18
d_gene: -
j_gene: TRBJ2-7
CDR3aa: CASSPDSYEQYF
CDR3nt: TGTGCCAGCAGCCCGGACAGCTACGAGCAGTACTTC

abundance: -
v_gene: TRBV11-2
d_gene: -
j_gene: TRBJ2-7
CDR3aa: CASSSSRVSYEQYF
CDR3nt: TGTGCCAGCAGCTCCTCCAGGGTGTCCTACGAGCAGTACTTC

abundance: many
v_gene: TRBV2
d_gene: -
j_gene: TRBJ1-5
CDR3aa: CASSSTEAISQPQHF
CDR3nt: TGTGCCAGCAGTAGTACAGAAGCGATTTCTCAGCCCCAGCATTTT

abundance: many
v_gene: TRBV6-1
d_gene: -
j_gene: TRBJ1-5
CDR3aa: CASRTSTTVKSNQPQHF
CDR3nt: TGTGCCAGCAGGACTTCGACTACAGTGAAGAGCAATCAGCCCCAGCATTTT

abundance: many
v_gene: TRBV18
d_gene: -
j_gene: TRBJ2-7
CDR3aa: CASSPPGASYEQYF
CDR3nt: TGTGCCAGCTCACCACCGGGGGCCTCCTACGAGCAGTACTTC

abundance: many
v_gene: TRBV6-1
d_gene: TRBD1
j_gene: TRBJ2-3
CDR3aa: CASSRTGLDYTDTQYF
CDR3nt: TGTGCCAGCAGTAGGACAGGCCTAGATTACACAGATACGCAGTATTTT

abundance: few
v_gene: TRBV14
d_gene: TRBD2
j_gene: TRBJ2-1
CDR3aa: CASQASGRAGEQFF
CDR3nt: TGTGCCAGCCAGGCGTCCGGGAGGGCCGGTGAGCAGTTCTTC

abundance: -
v_gene: TRBV20-1
d_gene: TRBD1
j_gene: TRBJ2-3
CDR3aa: CSARVGTGGAADTQYF
CDR3nt: TGCAGTGCTAGAGTCGGGACAGGGGGGGCCGCAGATACGCAGTATTTT